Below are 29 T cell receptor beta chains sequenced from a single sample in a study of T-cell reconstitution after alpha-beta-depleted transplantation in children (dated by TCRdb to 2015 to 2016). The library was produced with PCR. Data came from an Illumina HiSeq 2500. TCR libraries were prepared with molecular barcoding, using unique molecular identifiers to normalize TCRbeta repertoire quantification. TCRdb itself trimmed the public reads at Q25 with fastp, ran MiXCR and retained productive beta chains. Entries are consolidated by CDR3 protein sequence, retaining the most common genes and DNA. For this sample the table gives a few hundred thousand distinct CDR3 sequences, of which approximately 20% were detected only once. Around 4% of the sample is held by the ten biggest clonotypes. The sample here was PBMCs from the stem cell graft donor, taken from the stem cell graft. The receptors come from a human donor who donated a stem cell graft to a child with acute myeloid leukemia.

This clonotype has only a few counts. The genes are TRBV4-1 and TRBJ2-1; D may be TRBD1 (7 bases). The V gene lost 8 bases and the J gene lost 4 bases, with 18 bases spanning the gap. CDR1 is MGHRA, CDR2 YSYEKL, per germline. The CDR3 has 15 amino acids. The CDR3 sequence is CASRKGAGGYNEQFF. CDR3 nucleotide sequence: TGCGCCAGCCGAAAAGGAGCAGGGGGGTACAATGAGCAGTTCTTC.

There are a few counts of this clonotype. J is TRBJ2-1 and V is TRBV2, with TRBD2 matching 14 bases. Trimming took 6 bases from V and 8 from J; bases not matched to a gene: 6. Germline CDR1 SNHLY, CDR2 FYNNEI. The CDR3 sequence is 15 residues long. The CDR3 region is CASRGTSGSWDEQFF. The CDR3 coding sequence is TGTGCCAGCAGGGGGACTAGCGGGAGTTGGGATGAGCAGTTCTTC.

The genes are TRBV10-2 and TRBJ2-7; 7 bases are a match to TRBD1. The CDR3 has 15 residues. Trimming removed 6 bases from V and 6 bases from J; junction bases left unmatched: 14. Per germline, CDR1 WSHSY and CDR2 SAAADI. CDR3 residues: CASRERTGPASEQYF. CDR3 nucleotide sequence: TGCGCCAGCAGGGAAAGGACAGGCCCCGCGTCCGAGCAGTACTTC.

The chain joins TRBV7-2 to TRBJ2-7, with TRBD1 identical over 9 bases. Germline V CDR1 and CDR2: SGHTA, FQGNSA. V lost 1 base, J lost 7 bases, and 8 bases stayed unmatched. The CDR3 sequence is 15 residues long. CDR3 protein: CASSLVEGQGGEQYF. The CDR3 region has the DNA TGTGCCAGCAGCTTAGTCGAGGGACAGGGCGGAGAGCAGTACTTC. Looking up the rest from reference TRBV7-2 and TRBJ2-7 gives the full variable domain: GAGVSQSPSNKVTEKGKDVELRCDPISGHTALYWYRQSLGQGLEFLIYFQGNSAPDKSGLPSDRFSAERTGGSVSTLTIQRTQQEDSAVYLCASSLVEGQGGEQYFGPGTRLTVT.

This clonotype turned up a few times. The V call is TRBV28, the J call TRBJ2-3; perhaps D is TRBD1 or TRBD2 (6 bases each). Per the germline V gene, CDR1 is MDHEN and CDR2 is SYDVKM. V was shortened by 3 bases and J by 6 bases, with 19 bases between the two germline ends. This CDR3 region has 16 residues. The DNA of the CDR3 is TGTGCCAGCAGTTTGCAGGGGCAAGTTCGGGGGGATACGCAGTATTTT. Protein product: CASSLQGQVRGDTQYF.

The CDR3 DNA is TGTGCCAGCAGTTTGGGATCACAGGGGGTAAAATACAATGAGCAGTTCTTC. It is translated as CASSLGSQGVKYNEQFF. The rearrangement uses TRBV7-6 and TRBJ2-1, with 8 nucleotides matching TRBD1. This CDR3 is built from 17 residues. V lost 6 bases and J lost 4; bases outside the gene matches: 14. The germline gives CDR1 SGHVS, CDR2 FNYEAQ.

The DNA for the CDR3 is TGTGCCAGCAGTACACTACAGGGAACCACAGATACGCAGTATTTT. Translating gives CASSTLQGTTDTQYF. The rearrangement joins TRBV12-3 or TRBV12-4 to TRBJ2-3; D perhaps matches TRBD1 (6 bases). This CDR3 comprises 15 residues. Trimming cost V 5 bases and J 2 bases, with 14 bases left between them.

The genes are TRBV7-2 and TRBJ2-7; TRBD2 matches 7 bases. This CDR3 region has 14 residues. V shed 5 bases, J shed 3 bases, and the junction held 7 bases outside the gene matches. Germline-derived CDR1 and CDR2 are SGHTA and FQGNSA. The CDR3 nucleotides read TGTGCCAGCAGCAGTGGGGGAGGGAACTACGAGCAGTACTTC. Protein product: CASSSGGGNYEQYF.

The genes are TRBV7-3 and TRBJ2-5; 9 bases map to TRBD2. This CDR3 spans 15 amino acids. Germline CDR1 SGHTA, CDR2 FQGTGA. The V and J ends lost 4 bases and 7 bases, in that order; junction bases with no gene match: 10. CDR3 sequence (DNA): TGTGCCAGCAGCTCAGTTAGCGGGAGTAGGTCGACCCAGTACTTC. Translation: CASSSVSGSRSTQYF.

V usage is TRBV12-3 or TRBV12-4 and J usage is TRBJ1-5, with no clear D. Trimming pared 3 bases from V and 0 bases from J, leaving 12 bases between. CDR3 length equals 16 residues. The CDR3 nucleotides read TGTGCCAGCAGTTTCGGTCTCATTAATAGCAATCAGCCCCAGCATTTT. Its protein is CASSFGLINSNQPQHF.

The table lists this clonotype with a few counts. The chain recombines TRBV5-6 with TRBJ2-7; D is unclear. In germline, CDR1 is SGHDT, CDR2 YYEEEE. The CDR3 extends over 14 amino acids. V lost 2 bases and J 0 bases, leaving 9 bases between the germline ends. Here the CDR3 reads CASSFQAISYEQYF. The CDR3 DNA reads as TGTGCCAGCAGCTTTCAGGCCATCTCCTACGAGCAGTACTTC.

The CDR3 reads CASSLRGVKNIQYF. The CDR3 DNA reads as TGTGCCAGCAGTTTACGGGGAGTCAAAAACATTCAGTACTTC. The chain joins TRBV12-3 or TRBV12-4 to TRBJ2-4; possibly TRBD2 for D (5 bases). The CDR3 spans 14 residues. Trimming took off 2 bases at V and 3 bases at J, with 8 bases between the two ends.

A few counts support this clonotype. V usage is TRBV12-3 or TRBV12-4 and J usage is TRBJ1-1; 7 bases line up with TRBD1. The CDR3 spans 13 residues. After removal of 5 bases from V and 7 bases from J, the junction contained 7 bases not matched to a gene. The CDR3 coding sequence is TGTGCCAGCAGTCAAGCCCGGACAGGTGAAGCTTTCTTT. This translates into CASSQARTGEAFF.

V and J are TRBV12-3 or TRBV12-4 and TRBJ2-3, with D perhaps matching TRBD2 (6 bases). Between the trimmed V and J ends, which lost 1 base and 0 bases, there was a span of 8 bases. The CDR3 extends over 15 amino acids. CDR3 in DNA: TGTGCCAGCAGTTTAGGACTAGGGAGCACAGATACGCAGTATTTT. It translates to CASSLGLGSTDTQYF.

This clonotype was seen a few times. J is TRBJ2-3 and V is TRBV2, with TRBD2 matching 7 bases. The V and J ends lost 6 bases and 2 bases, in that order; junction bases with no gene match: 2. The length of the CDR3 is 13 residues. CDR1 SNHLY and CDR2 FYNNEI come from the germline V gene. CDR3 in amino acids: CASRGDYTDTQYF. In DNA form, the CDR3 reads TGTGCCAGCAGAGGGGACTACACAGATACGCAGTATTTT.

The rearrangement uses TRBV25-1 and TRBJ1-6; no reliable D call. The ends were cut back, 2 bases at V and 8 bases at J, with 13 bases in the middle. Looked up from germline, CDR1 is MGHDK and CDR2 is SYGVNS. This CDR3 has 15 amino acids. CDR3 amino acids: CASSEARISDSPLHF. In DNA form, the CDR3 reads TGTGCCAGCAGTGAAGCGCGAATAAGTGATTCACCCCTCCACTTT.

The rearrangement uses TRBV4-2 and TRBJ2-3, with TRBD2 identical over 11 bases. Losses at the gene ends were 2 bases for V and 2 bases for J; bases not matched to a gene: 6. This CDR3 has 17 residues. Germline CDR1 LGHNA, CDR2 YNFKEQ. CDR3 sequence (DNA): TGTGCCAGCAGCCAATACCTAGCGGGAGGACCCACAGATACGCAGTATTTT. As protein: CASSQYLAGGPTDTQYF.

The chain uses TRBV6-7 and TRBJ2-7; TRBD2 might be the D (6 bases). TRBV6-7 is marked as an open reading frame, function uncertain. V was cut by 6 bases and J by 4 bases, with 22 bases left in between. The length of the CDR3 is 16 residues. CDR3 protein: CASRLPGLSYLYEQYF. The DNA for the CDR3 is TGTGCCAGCAGATTACCGGGACTCAGCTACCTATACGAGCAGTACTTC.

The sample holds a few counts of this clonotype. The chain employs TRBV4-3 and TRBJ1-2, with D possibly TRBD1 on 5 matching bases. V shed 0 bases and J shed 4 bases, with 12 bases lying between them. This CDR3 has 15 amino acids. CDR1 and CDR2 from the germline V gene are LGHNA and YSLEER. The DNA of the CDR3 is TGCGCCAGCAGCCAAGATTGGTCAGGGCTCTATGGCTACACCTTC. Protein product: CASSQDWSGLYGYTF.

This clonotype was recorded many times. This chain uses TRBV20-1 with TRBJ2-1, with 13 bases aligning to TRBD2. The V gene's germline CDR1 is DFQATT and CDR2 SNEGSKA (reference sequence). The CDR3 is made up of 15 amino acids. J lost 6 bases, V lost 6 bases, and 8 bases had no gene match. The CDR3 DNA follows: TGCAGTGCCTACGGACTAGCGGGAGATGGCAATGAGCAGTTCTTC. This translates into CSAYGLAGDGNEQFF.

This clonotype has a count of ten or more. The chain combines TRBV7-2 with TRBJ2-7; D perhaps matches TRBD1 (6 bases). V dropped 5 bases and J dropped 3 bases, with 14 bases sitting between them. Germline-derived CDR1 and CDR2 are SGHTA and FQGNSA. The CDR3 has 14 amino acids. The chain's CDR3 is CASSEGEGGYEQYF. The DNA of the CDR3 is TGTGCCAGCAGCGAAGGTGAAGGGGGCTACGAGCAGTACTTC.

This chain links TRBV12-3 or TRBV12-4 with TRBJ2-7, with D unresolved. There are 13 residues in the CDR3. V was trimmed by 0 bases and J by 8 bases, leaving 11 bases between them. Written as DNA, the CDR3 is TGTGCCAGCAGTTTAGCGCGTATGGGAAAGCAGTACTTC. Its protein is CASSLARMGKQYF.

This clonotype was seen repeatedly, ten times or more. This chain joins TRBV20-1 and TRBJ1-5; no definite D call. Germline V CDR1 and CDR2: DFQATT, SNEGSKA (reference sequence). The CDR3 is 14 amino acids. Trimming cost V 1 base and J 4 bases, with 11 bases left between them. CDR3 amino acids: CSARVPGSNQPQHF. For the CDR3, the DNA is TGCAGTGCTAGAGTTCCAGGTAGTAATCAGCCCCAGCATTTT.

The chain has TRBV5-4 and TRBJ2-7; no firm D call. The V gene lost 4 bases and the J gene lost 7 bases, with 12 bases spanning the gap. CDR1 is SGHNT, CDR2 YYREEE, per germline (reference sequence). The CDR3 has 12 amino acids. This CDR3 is CASSVDGLEQYF. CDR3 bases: TGTGCCAGCAGCGTGGACGGGCTTGAGCAGTACTTC.

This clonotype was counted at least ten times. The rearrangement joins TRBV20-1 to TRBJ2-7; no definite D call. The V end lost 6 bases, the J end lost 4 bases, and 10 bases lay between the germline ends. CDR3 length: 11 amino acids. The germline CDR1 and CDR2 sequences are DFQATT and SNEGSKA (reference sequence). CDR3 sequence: CSATEGYEQYF. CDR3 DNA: TGCAGTGCCACCGAAGGGTACGAGCAGTACTTC.

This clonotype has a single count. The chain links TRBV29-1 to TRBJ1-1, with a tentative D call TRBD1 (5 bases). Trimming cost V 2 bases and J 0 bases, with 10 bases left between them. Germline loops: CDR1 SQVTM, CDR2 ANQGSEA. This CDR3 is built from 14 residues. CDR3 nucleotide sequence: TGCAGCGTTGAACTCCAGGGTTTGAACACTGAAGCTTTCTTT. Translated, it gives CSVELQGLNTEAFF.

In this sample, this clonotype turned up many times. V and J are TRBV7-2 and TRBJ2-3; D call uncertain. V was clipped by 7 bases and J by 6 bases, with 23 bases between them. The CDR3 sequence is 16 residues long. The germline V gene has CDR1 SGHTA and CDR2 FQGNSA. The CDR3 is CASTTGTLQRLDTQYF. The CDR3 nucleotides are TGTGCCAGCACCACGGGCACCCTACAGAGGTTGGATACGCAGTATTTT. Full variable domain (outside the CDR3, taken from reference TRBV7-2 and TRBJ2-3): GAGVSQSPSNKVTEKGKDVELRCDPISGHTALYWYRQSLGQGLEFLIYFQGNSAPDKSGLPSDRFSAERTGGSVSTLTIQRTQQEDSAVYLCASTTGTLQRLDTQYFGPGTRLTVL.

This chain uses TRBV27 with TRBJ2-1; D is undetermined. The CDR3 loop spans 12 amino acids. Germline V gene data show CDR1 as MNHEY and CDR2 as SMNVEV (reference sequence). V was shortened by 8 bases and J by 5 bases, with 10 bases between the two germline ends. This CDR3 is CASWTFDNEQFF. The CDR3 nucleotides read TGTGCCAGCTGGACCTTTGACAATGAGCAGTTCTTC.

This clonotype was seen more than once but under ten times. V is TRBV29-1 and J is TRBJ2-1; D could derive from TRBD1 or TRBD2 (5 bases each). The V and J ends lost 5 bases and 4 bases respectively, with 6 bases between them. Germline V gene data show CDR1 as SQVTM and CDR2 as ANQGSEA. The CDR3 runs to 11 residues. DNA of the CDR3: TGCAGCGTTTGGGGGTACAATGAGCAGTTCTTC. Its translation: CSVWGYNEQFF.